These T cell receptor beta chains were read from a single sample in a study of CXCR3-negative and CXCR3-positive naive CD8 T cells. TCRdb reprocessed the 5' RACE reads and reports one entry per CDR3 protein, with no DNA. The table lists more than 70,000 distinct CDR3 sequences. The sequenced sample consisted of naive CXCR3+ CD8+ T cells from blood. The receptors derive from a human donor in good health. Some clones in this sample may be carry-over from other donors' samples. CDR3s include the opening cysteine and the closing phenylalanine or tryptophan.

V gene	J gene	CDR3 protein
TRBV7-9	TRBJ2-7	CASSRTGPSYEQYF
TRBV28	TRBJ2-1	CASSPLALGYNEQFF
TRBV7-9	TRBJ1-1	CASSPRGGDTEAFF
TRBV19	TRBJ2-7	CASSTDQGGEQYF
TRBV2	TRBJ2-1	CASSEFLGLEQFF
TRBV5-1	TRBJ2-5	CASSPRRRDQETQYF
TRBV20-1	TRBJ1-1	CSVPQGLTYLNTEAFF
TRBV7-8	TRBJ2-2	CASSNGLAGVTGELFF
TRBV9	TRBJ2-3	CASSVGGGGTDTQYF
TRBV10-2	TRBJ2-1	CASRGGDYNEQFF
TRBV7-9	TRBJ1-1	CASSPEYTEAFF
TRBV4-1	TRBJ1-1	CASSQPGGAVDTEAFF
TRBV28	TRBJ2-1	CASSLRQMSSYNEQFF
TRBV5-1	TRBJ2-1	CASSLPGNNEQFF
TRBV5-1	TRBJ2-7	CASSLTFRDRDPYEQYF
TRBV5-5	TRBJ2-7	CASSSDRDEKYF
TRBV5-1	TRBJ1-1	CASSLWGYTEAFF
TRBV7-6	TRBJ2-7	CASSLGGTDLYEQYF